The clone carrying this T cell receptor beta chain was observed a few times. These data are taken from a study of cytomegalovirus exposure and HLA in healthy donors. V was shortened by 4 bases and J by 0 bases, with 2 bases between the two germline ends. CDR1 is SGHRS, CDR2 YFSETQ, per germline. This CDR3 region has 13 residues. This PCR relied on a set of 60 Vbeta primers and 13 Jbeta primers. Measured with immunoSEQ multiplex PCR; TCRdb has only the in-frame clones, and not every one. This sample yields 150,000 to 200,000 clones, of which 60% to 85% are seen a single time; 2.9% belongs to the top ten.

Sequencing used PBMCs. This chain uses TRBV5-1 with TRBJ2-6; D not resolved. This sequence originates from a male donor in good health and CMV-seronegative. Written as DNA, the CDR3 is TGCGCCAGCAGCCTCTCTGGGGCCAACGTCCTGACTTTC. This encodes CASSLSGANVLTF.